This entry lists 28 T cell receptor beta chains sequenced from one sample in a study of CD8 T cells in Susac syndrome. An amount of RNA that ranged from roughly 0.45 to 1 ug was reverse transcribed with random hexamers. TCRdb redid the calling of the immunoSEQ multiplex PCR reads with MiXCR, one entry per CDR3 protein. There are about 140,000 distinct CDR3 sequences in the sample; about 93% occur only once, and approximately 0.3% lies in the top ten. Source material: CD8+ T cells from PBMCs. These receptors all stem from a human donor in good health.

This clonotype was seen once. The chain has TRBV28 and TRBJ2-2; D remains ambiguous. This CDR3 is 13 amino acids long. In germline, CDR1 is MDHEN, CDR2 SYDVKM. Trimming cost V 2 bases and J 6 bases, with 7 bases left between them. The CDR3 region is CASSLGGAGELFF. The CDR3 nucleotides read TGTGCCAGCAGTTTAGGTGGGGCCGGGGAGCTGTTTTTT.

This chain links TRBV27 with TRBJ1-1; the D gene is possibly TRBD1 (6 bases). The CDR3 totals 14 residues. Germline V gene data show CDR1 as MNHEY and CDR2 as SMNVEV (reference sequence). The ends were cut back, 5 bases at V and 3 bases at J, with 13 bases in the middle. CDR3 bases: TGTGCCAGCAGTCGCCGCCGGACAGACACTGAAGCTTTCTTT. Encoded protein: CASSRRRTDTEAFF.

The V call is TRBV28, the J call TRBJ2-7, with 10 bases that match TRBD2. This CDR3 region has 16 residues. Germline CDR1 and CDR2: MDHEN and SYDVKM. Trimming removed 6 bases from V and 4 bases from J; junction bases left unmatched: 12. The DNA for the CDR3 is TGTGCCAGCAGCACCTCGATACTAGCGGGATTGTACGAGCAGTACTTC. Translated: CASSTSILAGLYEQYF.

This clonotype has only one observation. The chain is built from TRBV27 and TRBJ2-1; 7 nucleotides align to TRBD2. Germline CDR1 MNHEY, CDR2 SMNVEV (reference sequence). Trimming took 2 bases from V and 9 from J; bases not matched to a gene: 7. CDR3 length equals 14 residues. The DNA for the CDR3 is TGTGCCAGCAGTTTAGCGGGAGAAGCAGGTGAGCAGTTCTTC. This gives the protein CASSLAGEAGEQFF.

V and J are TRBV6-1 and TRBJ2-1; 8 positions match TRBD1. In germline, CDR1 is MNHNS, CDR2 SASEGT. Trimming removed 8 bases from V and 4 bases from J; junction bases left unmatched: 1. The CDR3 consists of 12 residues. The CDR3 region is CASGTGYNEQFF. CDR3 DNA: TGTGCCAGCGGGACAGGATACAATGAGCAGTTCTTC.

V usage is TRBV4-3 and J usage is TRBJ1-1, with D possibly TRBD1 on 5 matching bases. This CDR3 spans 15 amino acids. The V and J ends lost 1 base and 1 base respectively, with 10 bases between them. Germline CDR1 is LGHNA and CDR2 is YSLEER. CDR3 DNA: TGCGCCAGCAGCCAAGCCCCTCAGGGGAACACTGAAGCTTTCTTT. Its translation is CASSQAPQGNTEAFF.

The chain joins TRBV5-6 to TRBJ2-7; 8 bases align to TRBD1. Germline CDR1 reads SGHDT; CDR2 reads YYEEEE. Trimming removed 6 bases from V and 2 bases from J; junction bases left unmatched: 7. This CDR3 is built from 14 residues. As DNA, the CDR3 is TGTGCCAGCACCACATACAGGGGGACCTACGAGCAGTACTTC. This encodes CASTTYRGTYEQYF.

About this clonotype: One end of the junction does not line up with germline, which may come from a read error. The CDR3 loop is CSAAPTSGRAF. In DNA, the CDR3 is TGCAGTGCTGCCCCGACTAGCGGGAGGGCCTTC. The V call is TRBV20-1, the J call TRBJ2-1; 14 bases align to TRBD2. This CDR3 spans 11 amino acids. In germline, CDR1 is DFQATT, CDR2 SNEGSKA (reference sequence).

CDR3 sequence reads: CATSSSDGLNTEAFF. CDR3 bases: TGTGCCACCAGCAGCAGCGACGGATTGAACACTGAAGCTTTCTTT. V is TRBV15 and J is TRBJ1-1; D uncertain. Trimming stripped 3 bases from V and 0 bases from J, with 11 bases between. Looked up from germline, CDR1 is LNHNV and CDR2 is YYDKDF (reference sequence). The CDR3 covers 15 residues.

This clonotype was seen a single time. The CDR3 sequence: CAWSGRDRPEAFF. DNA for the CDR3: TGTGCCTGGAGTGGCCGGGATCGGCCTGAAGCTTTCTTT. The V and J genes are TRBV30 and TRBJ1-1; D unclear. Trimming stripped 1 base from V and 6 bases from J, with 12 bases between. Germline V gene sequence: CDR1 GTSNPN, CDR2 SVGIG (reference sequence). The CDR3 has 13 amino acids.

The rearrangement links TRBV28 to TRBJ2-7; no firm D call. The V end was cut by 3 bases, the J end by 5 bases, with 8 bases between. CDR1 is MDHEN and CDR2 is SYDVKM in the germline V gene. The CDR3 totals 12 residues. CDR3 sequence: CASSFNRDEQYF. CDR3 bases: TGTGCCAGCAGTTTCAATAGGGACGAGCAGTACTTC.

V usage is TRBV28 and J usage is TRBJ2-1; the D gene is possibly TRBD2 (6 bases). The CDR3 has 13 residues. The germline CDR1 and CDR2 sequences are MDHEN and SYDVKM. Trimming took off 6 bases at V and 7 bases at J, with 13 bases between the two ends. This CDR3 is CASSPRGRNEQFF. The CDR3 DNA sequence: TGTGCCAGCAGCCCCCGAGGGAGGAATGAGCAGTTCTTC.

The CDR3: CASSSVGAGMTYEQYF. The CDR3 DNA follows: TGTGCCAGCAGCTCCGTGGGAGCGGGCATGACCTACGAGCAGTACTTC. The chain carries TRBV13 and TRBJ2-7; tentative D call: TRBD2 (6 bases). This CDR3 is built from 16 residues. The germline V gene has CDR1 PRHDT and CDR2 FYEKMQ (reference sequence). Trimming removed 4 bases at V and 2 bases at J, with 18 bases between.

This chain connects TRBV27 to TRBJ2-3; the D is unclear. The CDR3 runs 15 residues. Trimming cost V 4 bases and J 1 base, with 12 bases left between them. The germline V gene encodes CDR1 MNHEY and CDR2 SMNVEV (reference sequence). The DNA of the CDR3 is TGTGCCAGCAGTTACCTGACTGACCGCACAGATACGCAGTATTTT. Protein: CASSYLTDRTDTQYF.

This clonotype occurred a few times. The CDR3 is CASSPGEDEQFF. The CDR3 DNA sequence: TGTGCCAGCAGTCCCGGGGAGGATGAGCAGTTCTTC. This chain joins TRBV6-5 and TRBJ2-1, with TRBD2 as a possible D gene (6 bases). Germline lookup yields CDR1 MNHEY and CDR2 SVGAGI. The CDR3 loop spans 12 amino acids. Deletions cut 5 bases from V and 8 bases from J, with 10 bases between.

The rearrangement links TRBV19 to TRBJ1-1; D is uncertain. CDR1 is LNHDA and CDR2 is SQIVND in the germline V gene (reference sequence). The CDR3 has 12 amino acids. Trimming took 7 bases from V and 7 from J, leaving 13 bases between them. The CDR3 bases are TGTGCCAGTACGTTCGGCACGGATGAAGCTTTCTTT. It yields the protein CASTFGTDEAFF.

V is TRBV30 and J is TRBJ1-5; 7 bases align to TRBD1. The CDR3 is 14 residues long. Germline loops: CDR1 GTSNPN, CDR2 SVGIG (reference sequence). J lost 6 bases, V lost 2 bases, and 7 bases had no gene match. The CDR3 DNA reads as TGTGCCTGGAGTCGGAGGGGGCATGGTCAGCCCCAGCATTTT. Its translation: CAWSRRGHGQPQHF.

The chain is built from TRBV13 and TRBJ1-1, with D uncertain. Trimming left V 7 bases short and J 5 bases short, with 11 bases between. Germline V gives CDR1 PRHDT, CDR2 FYEKMQ (reference sequence). This CDR3 is 12 amino acids long. The chain's CDR3 is CASTSPGTEAFF. CDR3 coding DNA: TGTGCCAGCACTTCCCCGGGTACTGAAGCTTTCTTT.

There are a few counts of this clonotype. The rearrangement joins TRBV29-1 to TRBJ2-1, with D hard to call. Germline V lookup: CDR1 SQVTM, CDR2 ANQGSEA. The germline V and J ends were trimmed by 7 bases and 6 bases, with 13 bases remaining between them. The CDR3 length is 12 residues. CDR3 amino acids: CSGQTPLNEQFF. CDR3 coding DNA: TGCAGCGGTCAAACACCCCTCAATGAGCAGTTCTTC.

V is TRBV28 and J is TRBJ2-5, with D uncertain. This CDR3 has 13 residues. CDR1 MDHEN and CDR2 SYDVKM come from the germline V gene. Trimming stripped 3 bases from V and 3 bases from J, with 8 bases between. This CDR3 is CASSFYREETQYF. The DNA of the CDR3 is TGTGCCAGCAGTTTCTACCGTGAAGAGACCCAGTACTTC.

V and J are TRBV20-1 and TRBJ1-2; 8 nucleotides match TRBD1. Trimming cost V 6 bases and J 4 bases; bases outside gene matches: 13. The CDR3 covers 15 residues. Germline lookup yields CDR1 DFQATT and CDR2 SNEGSKA (reference sequence). The CDR3 is CSAPTEQGASYGYTF. The CDR3 DNA sequence: TGCAGTGCCCCCACGGAGCAGGGGGCTTCCTATGGCTACACCTTC.

The J gene is TRBJ2-3, the V gene TRBV9, with TRBD2 as a possible D gene (5 bases). This CDR3 region has 13 residues. The V end was cut by 2 bases, the J end by 4 bases, with 8 bases between. Germline V CDR1 and CDR2: SGDLS, YYNGEE. The CDR3 DNA sequence: TGTGCCAGCAGCGTGACGGGGTCAGATACGCAGTATTTT. Translating gives CASSVTGSDTQYF.

This chain connects TRBV20-1 to TRBJ2-7; 11 bases are a match to TRBD2. V was pared by 3 bases and J by 5 bases, with 6 bases of the junction left unmatched. Germline V gene sequence: CDR1 DFQATT, CDR2 SNEGSKA (reference sequence). The CDR3 covers 14 residues. CDR3 sequence (DNA): TGCAGTGCTAGGAGACTAGCGGGAAGGAACGAGCAGTACTTC. Encoded protein: CSARRLAGRNEQYF.

This chain uses TRBV28 with TRBJ2-7, with D perhaps matching TRBD2 (5 bases). Germline values: CDR1 MDHEN, CDR2 SYDVKM. This CDR3 region has 14 residues. The V end was cut by 6 bases, the J end by 0 bases, with 12 bases between. The CDR3 region is CASRPSRGSYEQYF. CDR3 sequence (DNA): TGTGCCAGCAGGCCCTCACGGGGCTCCTACGAGCAGTACTTC.

The genes are TRBV5-1 and TRBJ2-7; D remains unclear. CDR1 is SGHRS, CDR2 YFSETQ, per germline. The V end was cut by 1 base, the J end by 1 base, with 12 bases between. There are 15 residues in the CDR3. The CDR3 loop reads CASSLFWGSSYEQYF. CDR3 DNA: TGCGCCAGCAGCTTGTTCTGGGGATCGTCCTACGAGCAGTACTTC.

V and J are TRBV29-1 and TRBJ2-7; D gene unclear. The V gene lost 6 bases and the J gene lost 1 base, with 10 bases spanning the gap. Germline CDR1 and CDR2: SQVTM and ANQGSEA. The length of the CDR3 is 12 residues. This chain's CDR3 is CSVIQPSYEQYF. CDR3 nucleotide sequence: TGCAGCGTCATACAGCCATCCTACGAGCAGTACTTC.

V is TRBV7-9 and J is TRBJ1-2; D gene uncertain. There are 14 residues in the CDR3. Germline V CDR1 and CDR2: SEHNR, FQNEAQ (reference sequence). V lost 1 base and J 8 bases, leaving 14 bases between the germline ends. The CDR3 reads CASSLGGRLEGYTF. The CDR3 nucleotides read TGTGCCAGCAGCTTAGGAGGGAGGCTAGAGGGCTACACCTTC.

V gene TRBV27 combines with J gene TRBJ1-5, with D possibly matching TRBD1 (5 bases). Trimming took off 6 bases at V and 1 base at J, with 16 bases between the two ends. Germline assignment: CDR1 MNHEY and CDR2 SMNVEV (reference sequence). This CDR3 is built from 16 residues. The CDR3 sequence: CASRQEPKSSNQPQHF. For the CDR3, the DNA is TGTGCCAGCAGACAGGAGCCGAAGTCCAGCAATCAGCCCCAGCATTTT.